These 29 T cell receptor beta chains were sequenced from one sample in a study of regulatory T cells in long-lasting Graves disease. For TCR beta, libraries came from iRepertoire HTBI primers and Arm-PCR of CDR3 regions. Each CDR3 protein is one row after TCRdb ran MiXCR on the multiplex PCR reads. The sample holds approximately 350,000 distinct CDR3 sequences; around 15% are singletons and the top ten take 20%. Regarding time point: newly diagnosed GD, antithyroid drugs for less than 3 months. Making the TCR library involved RNA that had been extracted from PBMCs. Separately, the same data were catalogued under a study of T cells in Graves' hyperthyroidism and ophthalmopathy.

The sequencing used peripheral blood mononuclear cells (PBMCs), collected at new diagnosis, from a patient treated with antithyroid drugs. Receptor source: a woman in her late teens or twenties with Graves disease.

The sample holds many counts of this clonotype. The V call is TRBV3-1, the J call TRBJ2-1, with D possibly being TRBD2 (6 bases). The CDR3 is 15 amino acids. Germline CDR1 LGHDT, CDR2 YNNKEL (reference sequence). Trimming took 0 bases from V and 2 from J, leaving 8 bases between them. The CDR3 bases are TGTGCCAGCAGCCAAGAAGGCGGGGCCTACAATGAGCAGTTCTTC. This sequence encodes CASSQEGGAYNEQFF.

This clonotype was recorded at least ten times. V and J are TRBV5-1 and TRBJ2-5; 8 bases align to TRBD1. This CDR3 has 15 amino acids. Germline loops: CDR1 SGHRS, CDR2 YFSETQ. J lost 1 base, V lost 7 bases, and 9 bases had no gene match. The CDR3 region has the DNA TGCGCCAGCGGACCGCTCGGGACAGGCCAAGAGACCCAGTACTTC. Amino acids: CASGPLGTGQETQYF. Full variable domain (outside the CDR3, taken from reference TRBV5-1 and TRBJ2-5): KAGVTQTPRYLIKTRGQQVTLSCSPISGHRSVSWYQQTPGQGLQFLFEYFSETQRNKGNFPGRFSGRQFSNSRSEMNVSTLELGDSALYLCASGPLGTGQETQYFGPGTRLLVL.

About this clonotype itself: Since a far larger clone is one base different, this is likely a read error. The chain carries TRBV20-1 and TRBJ2-3; tentative D call: TRBD1 (6 bases). Near its end, the DNA agrees better with TRBJ1-1, so the J call may be wrong. The CDR3 extends over 14 amino acids. CDR1 is DFQATT and CDR2 is SNEGSKA in the germline V gene (reference sequence). The CDR3 loop reads CSAGPGRGRTEAFF. The CDR3 DNA sequence: TGCAGTGCTGGGCCGGGCAGGGGAAGGACTGAAGCTTTCTTT.

The V call is TRBV5-1, the J call TRBJ2-1, with 13 nucleotides matching TRBD2. Germline V gene sequence: CDR1 SGHRS, CDR2 YFSETQ. This CDR3 spans 17 amino acids. The V segment lost 4 bases and the J segment 3 bases; nucleotides outside the gene matches: 7. The CDR3 is CASSSQGTSGNYNEQFF. The CDR3 DNA sequence: TGCGCCAGCAGCAGCCAAGGGACTAGCGGGAACTACAATGAGCAGTTCTTC.

The sample holds a few counts of this clonotype. The V call is TRBV24-1, the J call TRBJ2-1; TRBD2 agrees at 13 bases. Germline values: CDR1 KGHDR, CDR2 SFDVKD. J was trimmed by 0 bases and V by 4 bases; bases with no gene match: 14. This CDR3 spans 21 amino acids. The CDR3 DNA reads TGTGCCACCAGTGACCCCTGGAAGACTAGCGGGGGGCCAGGCTCCTACAATGAGCAGTTCTTC. This sequence encodes CATSDPWKTSGGPGSYNEQFF.

As to this clonotype: A read error may explain this, as a much larger clone is one base away. The CDR3 is CSASQGGHEQYF. The CDR3 nucleotides are TGCAGTGCTAGTCAGGGGGGCCACGAGCAGTACTTC. This rearrangement joins TRBV20-1 to TRBJ2-7, with D perhaps TRBD1 (7 bases). V was trimmed by 3 bases and J by 5 bases, leaving 11 bases between them. The CDR3 sequence is 12 residues long. Per the germline V gene, CDR1 is DFQATT and CDR2 is SNEGSKA (reference sequence).

In its sample, this clonotype was seen a few times. V is TRBV4-2 and J is TRBJ2-7; 10 bases are shared with TRBD1. The V segment lost 4 bases and the J segment 1 base; nucleotides outside the gene matches: 10. The length of the CDR3 is 17 residues. Germline V gene sequence: CDR1 LGHNA, CDR2 YNFKEQ. CDR3 loop: CASSRTAGTGESYEQYF. The CDR3 coding sequence is TGTGCCAGCAGCCGTACAGCCGGGACAGGGGAGTCCTACGAGCAGTACTTC.

The table lists this clonotype with many counts. The rearrangement links TRBV27 to TRBJ2-3; D is perhaps TRBD1 or TRBD2 (5 bases each). This CDR3 has 14 amino acids. Trimming stripped 5 bases from V and 5 bases from J, with 14 bases between. Germline V gene data show CDR1 as MNHEY and CDR2 as SMNVEV (reference sequence). The CDR3: CASSLRDAGDTQYF. The CDR3 DNA sequence: TGTGCCAGCAGTCTCCGGGACGCGGGAGATACGCAGTATTTT.

This clonotype has ten or more counts. V is TRBV6-1 and J is TRBJ2-3; a weak D match, TRBD2 (7 bases). Looked up from germline, CDR1 is MNHNS and CDR2 is SASEGT. The CDR3 runs 15 residues. V shed 8 bases and J shed 0 bases, with 15 bases lying between them. For the CDR3, the DNA is TGTGCCAGCTTTTCGGCGGGGGCTAGCACAGATACGCAGTATTTT. Translation: CASFSAGASTDTQYF.

This clonotype appeared many times. The chain has TRBV5-1 and TRBJ2-1, with D perhaps matching TRBD2 (6 bases). In germline, CDR1 is SGHRS, CDR2 YFSETQ. Trimming removed 2 bases from V and 0 bases from J, with 12 bases in between. This CDR3 comprises 16 residues. The CDR3 region is CASSFRGASSYNEQFF. CDR3 DNA sequence: TGCGCCAGCAGCTTCCGCGGGGCAAGCTCCTACAATGAGCAGTTCTTC.

This clonotype was recorded at least ten times. The chain recombines TRBV20-1 with TRBJ2-7; possible D gene TRBD1, 6 bases. CDR1 and CDR2 (germline): DFQATT, SNEGSKA (reference sequence). This CDR3 region has 15 residues. The V end was cut by 2 bases, the J end by 2 bases, with 16 bases between. CDR3 amino acids: CSARPTGFTPYEQYF. CDR3 DNA sequence: TGCAGTGCTAGACCTACAGGGTTTACGCCCTACGAGCAGTACTTC.

This clonotype was found many times. The chain couples TRBV6-5 to TRBJ1-2; the match to TRBD1 covers 8 bases. This CDR3 region has 19 residues. With 1 base clipped from V and 3 bases from J, the junction kept 16 bases outside the gene matches. Germline V gene data show CDR1 as MNHEY and CDR2 as SVGAGI. This chain's CDR3 is CASSYLTPYRGSDDYGYTF. CDR3 nucleotides: TGTGCCAGCAGTTACTTAACCCCCTACAGGGGGTCAGACGACTATGGCTACACCTTC.

Many counts were recorded for this clonotype. The chain is built from TRBV7-2 and TRBJ2-1; 8 nucleotides agree with TRBD2. CDR3 length: 15 residues. The germline V gene has CDR1 SGHTA and CDR2 FQGNSA. V shed 6 bases and J 1 base; nucleotides not matched to a gene: 5. The chain's CDR3 is CASSRGGTSYNEQFF. The CDR3 DNA reads as TGTGCCAGCAGTCGCGGGGGGACTTCCTACAATGAGCAGTTCTTC.

In its sample, this clonotype was seen many times. This chain uses TRBV6-1 with TRBJ2-7; D might be TRBD2 (5 bases). V was pared by 10 bases and J by 4 bases, with 14 bases between. CDR3 length: 12 amino acids. Germline CDR1 and CDR2: MNHNS and SASEGT. This chain's CDR3 is CATRSVSYEQYF. The CDR3 coding sequence is TGTGCCACCCGTAGCGTCTCATACGAGCAGTACTTC.

The table lists this clonotype with a few counts. The CDR3 region is CATSDLPGQGGSGYTF. The DNA of the CDR3 is TGTGCCACCAGTGATTTGCCAGGACAGGGTGGGTCTGGCTACACCTTC. The chain is built from TRBV24-1 and TRBJ1-2; 8 nucleotides agree with TRBD1. With V trimmed by 0 bases and J by 7 bases, 9 bases remained unmatched. From germline, CDR1 is KGHDR and CDR2 SFDVKD. This CDR3 region has 16 residues.

This clonotype has ten or more counts. This rearrangement joins TRBV3-1 to TRBJ2-4; D remains ambiguous. Germline V gene lookup returns CDR1 LGHDT and CDR2 YNNKEL (reference sequence). The CDR3 is made up of 15 amino acids. Deletions cut 8 bases from V and 2 bases from J, with 16 bases between. The CDR3 loop reads CASAMAASSKNIQYF. The CDR3, as DNA: TGTGCCAGCGCTATGGCGGCTTCGTCCAAAAACATTCAGTACTTC. Combining the CDR3 with reference TRBV3-1 and TRBJ2-4 gives the whole variable domain DTAVSQTPKYLVTQMGNDKSIKCEQNLGHDTMYWYKQDSKKFLKIMFSYNNKELIINETVPNRFSPKSPDKAHLNLHINSLELGDSAVYFCASAMAASSKNIQYFGAGTRLSVL.

This clonotype came up a few times. V gene TRBV4-2 combines with J gene TRBJ2-3; weak D call: TRBD2 (6 bases). V dropped 3 bases and J dropped 2 bases, with 12 bases sitting between them. Looked up from germline, CDR1 is LGHNA and CDR2 is YNFKEQ. The CDR3 has 15 residues. CDR3 in amino acids: CASSQWAGTTDTQYF. CDR3 sequence (DNA): TGTGCCAGCAGCCAGTGGGCGGGGACCACAGATACGCAGTATTTT.

This clonotype was recorded at least ten times. The chain combines TRBV10-1 with TRBJ1-1; 7 nucleotides line up with TRBD1. V gave up 5 bases and J gave up 5 bases; unmatched junction bases: 14. The germline CDR1 and CDR2 sequences are WNHNN and SYGVQD (reference sequence). This CDR3 is 16 amino acids long. CDR3 loop: CASSPTQGQATTEAFF. CDR3 in DNA: TGCGCCAGCAGTCCCACTCAAGGACAGGCGACGACTGAAGCTTTCTTT.

The chain links TRBV3-1 to TRBJ1-1, with 7 bases fitting TRBD1. CDR3 length: 14 amino acids. Germline CDR1 LGHDT, CDR2 YNNKEL (reference sequence). Trimming removed 4 bases from V and 4 bases from J; junction bases left unmatched: 6. The CDR3 nucleotides are TGTGCCAGCAGCCCGACAGGGCTTGGCACTGAAGCTTTCTTT. Translated: CASSPTGLGTEAFF.

As for this clonotype: One base separates it from a far larger clone, so it is likely a read error. The chain links TRBV6-9 to TRBJ1-5; 10 nucleotides align to TRBD1. Germline lookup yields CDR1 MNHGY and CDR2 SVAAGI. Trimming at V came to 4 bases and at J to 2 bases, leaving 5 bases not matched to a gene. CDR3 length equals 16 residues. The CDR3, as DNA: TGTGCCAGCAGTTTTGACAGGGGGCCGGGCAATCAGCCCCAGCATTTT. Translated: CASSFDRGPGNQPQHF.

There are many counts of this clonotype. J is TRBJ2-5 and V is TRBV4-1, with D perhaps TRBD1 (5 bases). This CDR3 has 15 amino acids. Germline CDR1 and CDR2: MGHRA and YSYEKL. Deletions cut 0 bases from V and 2 bases from J, with 10 bases between. The CDR3 loop is CASSQDATVQETQYF. Here the CDR3 DNA reads TGCGCCAGCAGCCAAGATGCGACAGTGCAAGAGACCCAGTACTTC.

The chain has TRBV5-1 and TRBJ1-4; D ambiguous. V was shortened by 5 bases and J by 8 bases, with 13 bases between the two germline ends. CDR1 is SGHRS, CDR2 YFSETQ, per germline. This CDR3 spans 13 amino acids. CDR3 bases: TGCGCCAGCAGAACCTTTGGAGCGGAAAAACTGTTTTTT. It encodes CASRTFGAEKLFF.

The chain uses TRBV5-1 and TRBJ2-2; a possible D gene is TRBD1 (6 bases). The V and J ends lost 3 bases and 5 bases respectively, with 11 bases between them. The length of the CDR3 is 14 residues. The V gene's germline CDR1 is SGHRS and CDR2 YFSETQ. The DNA for the CDR3 is TGCGCCAGCAGCTGGACAGATCCTACCGGGGAGCTGTTTTTT. This codes for CASSWTDPTGELFF.

About this clonotype itself: Since the CDR3 does not end with the conserved phenylalanine or tryptophan, this likely comes from a read error. The rearrangement joins TRBV10-2 to TRBJ2-5; 9 bases match TRBD2. The CDR3 has 14 residues. Unmatched junction bases numbered 3, after V lost 2 bases and J lost 5 bases. Germline V gives CDR1 WSHSY, CDR2 SAAADI. The CDR3 coding sequence is TGCGCCAGCAGTGAGGTTGCGGGAGGGGAGACCCAGTACCTC. The encoded protein is CASSEVAGGETQYL.

A few counts support this clonotype. The J gene is TRBJ2-2, the V gene TRBV12-3 or TRBV12-4; 8 bases match TRBD1. The CDR3 is made up of 14 amino acids. The J segment lost 4 bases and the V segment lost 3 bases, leaving 1 base of the junction unmatched. CDR3 coding DNA: TGTGCCAGCAGTTTGGACAGGGCCACCGGGGAGCTGTTTTTT. Encoded protein: CASSLDRATGELFF.

This clonotype was seen at least ten times. The gene calls are TRBV6-2 or TRBV6-3 and TRBJ2-1; unclear D gene. V lost 5 bases and J 9 bases, leaving 11 bases between the germline ends. This CDR3 contains 12 residues. Germline CDR1 and CDR2: MNHEY and SVGEGT. CDR3 DNA sequence: TGTGCCAGCAGTGAACCCCCGGTTGAGCAGTTCTTC. Translated, it gives CASSEPPVEQFF.

Many counts were recorded for this clonotype. V usage is TRBV3-1 and J usage is TRBJ1-1, with TRBD1 identical over 7 bases. The CDR3 loop spans 15 amino acids. Germline-derived CDR1 and CDR2 are LGHDT and YNNKEL (reference sequence). V dropped 4 bases and J dropped 5; count of bases not matched to a gene: 10. The CDR3 coding sequence is TGTGCCAGCAGCCCCGACCCGCAGGGGGAAACTGAAGCTTTCTTT. Protein: CASSPDPQGETEAFF.

V and J are TRBV10-3 and TRBJ1-2, with 7 bases aligning to TRBD1. V dropped 3 bases and J dropped 6; count of bases not matched to a gene: 7. The CDR3 has 14 amino acids. Looked up from germline, CDR1 is ENHRY and CDR2 is SYGVKD. CDR3 sequence reads: CAISDRGGMNGYTF. CDR3 nucleotides: TGTGCCATCAGTGACAGGGGGGGAATGAATGGCTACACCTTC.

This clonotype was observed at least ten times. The rearrangement links TRBV3-1 to TRBJ2-7; a weak D match, TRBD1 (6 bases). V lost 3 bases and J 0 bases, leaving 21 bases between the germline ends. The CDR3 is 18 amino acids. Looked up from germline, CDR1 is LGHDT and CDR2 is YNNKEL (reference sequence). The chain's CDR3 is CASSHGRTDRQSSYEQYF. DNA for the CDR3: TGTGCCAGCAGCCATGGACGGACAGATAGACAGAGCTCCTACGAGCAGTACTTC.